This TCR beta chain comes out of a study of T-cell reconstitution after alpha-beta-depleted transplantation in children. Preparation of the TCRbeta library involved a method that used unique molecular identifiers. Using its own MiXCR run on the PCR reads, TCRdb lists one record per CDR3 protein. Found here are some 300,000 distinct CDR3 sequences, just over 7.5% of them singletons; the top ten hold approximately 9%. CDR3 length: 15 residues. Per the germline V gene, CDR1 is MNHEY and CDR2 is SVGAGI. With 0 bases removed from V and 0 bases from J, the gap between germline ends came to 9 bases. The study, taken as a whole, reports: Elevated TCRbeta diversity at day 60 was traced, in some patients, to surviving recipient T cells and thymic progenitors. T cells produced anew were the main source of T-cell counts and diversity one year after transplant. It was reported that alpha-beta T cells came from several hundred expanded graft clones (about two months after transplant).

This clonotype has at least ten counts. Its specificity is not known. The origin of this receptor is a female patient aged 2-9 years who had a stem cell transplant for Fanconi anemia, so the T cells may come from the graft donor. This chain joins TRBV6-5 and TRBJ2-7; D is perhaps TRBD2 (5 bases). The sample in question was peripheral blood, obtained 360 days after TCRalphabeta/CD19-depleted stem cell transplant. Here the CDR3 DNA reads TGTGCCAGCAGTTACTCTGTTCGGGACTCCTACGAGCAGTACTTC. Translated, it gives CASSYSVRDSYEQYF.